Below are 8 T cell receptor beta chains sequenced from a single sample in a study of STAT5B mutations in CD4+ large granular lymphocyte leukemia. Produced via immunoSEQ multiplex PCR; TCRdb's table is partial and in-frame only. The table lists nearly 45,000 clones, just over 85% of them singletons. Specimen: CD4+ T cells from blood buffy coats. Source of these receptors: a human donor in good health.

This chain joins TRBV5-1 and TRBJ2-7; D remains unclear. V lost 2 bases and J 4 bases, leaving 13 bases between the germline ends. CDR3 length: 14 residues. Per the germline V gene, CDR1 is SGHRS and CDR2 is YFSETQ. The DNA for the CDR3 is TGCGCCAGCAGCTTCGTGGGCCCCGGGTACGAGCAGTACTTC. Amino acid sequence: CASSFVGPGYEQYF.

V and J are TRBV11-2 and TRBJ2-7; TRBD2 matches at 13 bases. CDR3 size: 15 residues. The germline gives CDR1 SGHAT, CDR2 FQNNGV. The ends lost 6 bases at V and 6 bases at J; junction bases unmatched: 8. Here the CDR3 reads CASSPTSGRAGEQYF. The CDR3 DNA reads TGTGCCAGCAGTCCCACTAGCGGGAGGGCCGGCGAGCAGTACTTC.

This clone was recorded a few times. In this CDR3 the conserved last residue, phenylalanine or tryptophan, is missing, so a read error is likely. The limits of the CDR3 on the DNA are not certain, so only TCRdb's listed CDR3 is given. The J gene is TRBJ1-2, the V gene TRBV10-1; the table assigns TRBD1, which was not confirmed against the DNA. The CDR3 sequence runs 11 residues, both termini included. In germline, CDR1 is WNHNN, CDR2 SYGVQD (reference sequence). CDR3 sequence: CASSDRKDREL.

The chain recombines TRBV19 with TRBJ1-2; no clear D gene. The V gene lost 7 bases and the J gene lost 3 bases, with 15 bases spanning the gap. CDR1 is LNHDA and CDR2 is SQIVND in the germline V gene (reference sequence). This CDR3 has 14 amino acids. For the CDR3, the DNA is TGTGCCAGTACCAAGAGTACAGTGGACTATGGCTACACCTTC. Its protein is CASTKSTVDYGYTF. The whole variable domain, remainder taken from reference TRBV19 and TRBJ1-2, is DGGITQSPKYLFRKEGQNVTLSCEQNLNHDAMYWYRQDPGQGLRLIYYSQIVNDFQKGDIAEGYSVSREKKESFPLTVTSAQKNPTAFYLCASTKSTVDYGYTFGSGTRLTVV.

The V call is TRBV18, the J call TRBJ2-7, with 10 bases lining up with TRBD1. Germline V gene data show CDR1 as KGHSH and CDR2 as LQKENI. CDR3 length: 15 residues. J was trimmed by 4 bases and V by 1 base; bases with no gene match: 4. CDR3 residues: CASSPRGTGDYEQYF. CDR3 nucleotide sequence: TGTGCCAGCTCACCACGCGGGACAGGGGATTACGAGCAGTACTTC.

This clone was seen only once. The chain employs TRBV27 and TRBJ2-1; D remains ambiguous. V lost 6 bases and J 6 bases, leaving 12 bases between the germline ends. This CDR3 has 13 amino acids. Germline lookup yields CDR1 MNHEY and CDR2 SMNVEV (reference sequence). CDR3 protein: CASSRRRFNEQFF. The DNA of the CDR3 is TGTGCCAGCAGCCGACGCCGGTTCAATGAGCAGTTCTTC.

The chain couples TRBV5-1 to TRBJ1-2; TRBD1 is a possible D gene (5 bases). This CDR3 region has 14 residues. Between the trimmed V and J ends, which lost 0 bases and 4 bases, there was a span of 10 bases. Germline CDR1 reads SGHRS; CDR2 reads YFSETQ. In nucleotides, the CDR3 is TGCGCCAGCAGCTTGGTAGCGCAGGGCTATGGCTACACCTTC. Translation: CASSLVAQGYGYTF.

The chain joins TRBV7-2 to TRBJ2-2; D is ambiguous. V gave up 4 bases and J gave up 4 bases, with 13 bases separating them. The CDR3 is 15 residues long. In germline, CDR1 is SGHTA, CDR2 FQGNSA. DNA of the CDR3: TGTGCCAGCAGCTCACACGTATGGGGCACCGGGGAGCTGTTTTTT. Amino acid sequence: CASSSHVWGTGELFF.